This TCR beta chain was obtained from a study of T cell clonality in common variable immunodeficiency. Study-wide results and caveats: Patient heterogeneity in the CVID cohort limited correlations between repertoire features and clinical complications.

Sequencing input was equivalent genomic DNA from CVID and controls. Clones were sequenced by immunoSEQ multiplex PCR, and TCRdb holds only the in-frame ones, with some missing. There are around 55,000 clones in the sample, none observed a single time. Blood samples were heparinized, about 5 to 9 ml per donor. In regard to this clone: What it recognizes is unknown. The read comes to an end 3 residues before the CDR3 does, leaving the germline J gene to fill in the end.

V dropped 6 bases and J dropped 2 bases, with 11 bases sitting between them. The CDR3 length is 14 residues. Germline CDR1 is SNHLY and CDR2 is FYNNEI. Material: peripheral blood mononuclear cells. V and J are TRBV2 and TRBJ1-5; D possibly corresponds to TRBD1 (5 bases). The TCR originated in a person aged 18-69 years in good health. The CDR3 sequence is CASRARVGNQPQHF. CDR3 DNA, as far as it was read: TGTGCCAGCAGGGCCAGGGTCGGCAATCAGCCC.